The T cell receptor beta chain described here comes from a study of blood T cell repertoires in COVID-19. V lost 7 bases and J 0 bases, leaving 9 bases between the germline ends. The CDR3 is made up of 13 amino acids. Germline CDR1 reads SGHRS; CDR2 reads YFSETQ. The protocol was immunoSEQ multiplex PCR, while the TCRdb copy is restricted to in-frame clones and leaves out a portion. The table lists 45,000 to 75,000 clones, around 88% of them singletons. This clonotype originated in a man in his fifties or sixties with acute or convalescent COVID-19. Input material: peripheral blood. V and J are TRBV5-1 and TRBJ2-3; tentative D call: TRBD2 (5 bases). DNA for the CDR3: TGCGCCAGCCTCGGACTGAGCACAGATACGCAGTATTTT. It translates to CASLGLSTDTQYF.